This T cell receptor (beta chain) was documented in a study of cytotoxic CD8 clonotypes in ibrutinib-treated CLL (TCRdb year 2021). Regarding the study in general: The cohort had about a dozen relapsed/refractory and 15 treatment-naive patients; 17 were IGHV unmutated. Partial responses were observed in approximately 24 patients and complete responses in 2; after a median follow-up of 68 months, remission was maintained in roughly 15 patients and progression was observed in about twelve. Response samples were obtained after a median of approximately twelve months of treatment, with a range of roughly 6 to 40 months. An average of about 250,000 productive templates and approximately 91,000 productive rearrangements was obtained per sample. Of the 90 or so participants in the trial, roughly 26 had longitudinal samples available. Cryopreserved peripheral blood mononuclear cells were collected at three points: before therapy, at response, and at either sustained remission or disease progression. Patients were still on ibrutinib when every remission and progressive disease sample was collected.

Study-level results and caveats: An increase in clonality was observed at ibrutinib response, with clonality remaining stable during sustained remission and falling back toward baseline at progression. Public clonotypes were rare and either shrank or stayed stable during treatment, and the rise in clonality at ibrutinib response reflected expansion of private clonotypes. Lymph node repertoires were not examined, and the timing of sampling was not matched between patients in sustained remission and those whose disease progressed. Baseline clonality was found to be higher than that of age-matched healthy donors and was strongly correlated with circulating CD8+ T-cell counts.

The goal of deep resolution MiSeq sequencing was a depth between 1 in 1 million and 1 in 200,000 T cells, and coverage averaged 10x per clonotype. TCR beta libraries were generated with the immunoSEQ hsTCRB Kit. The paper's data handling went like this. ImmunoSEQ Data Assistant and ImmunoSEQ Analyzer were used for data analysis, and V, D and J genes were assigned according to IMGT definitions. Clonality, which ranges from 0 to 1, was calculated by subtracting the normalized Shannon entropy of productive rearrangement frequencies from one. Only overrepresented clonotypes making up at least 0.05% of each patient's repertoire were included in the public clonotype analysis. Some 13 age-matched healthy donor repertoires from immuneACCESS were used as controls for clonality. TCRdb stores this immuneACCESS table with in-frame sequences only. Part of the clones is absent; in the studies checked, under half of the shortfall reflects unresolved V genes, and no reason is known for the rest. For V, J and clone size, that table is used; D and trimming come from the DNA. The sample data list under 150,000 clones, and more than 75% of these were observed just once. The biggest ten clones account for roughly 7.6% of the sample.

There are 13 amino acids in the CDR3, from cysteine to phenylalanine inclusive. Only the CDR3 region is kept as DNA, spanning 39 bases read in frame from base 1. CDR1 is given as SQVTM and CDR2 as ANQGSEA, both from the germline V gene. V is trimmed back by 7 bases and J by 2 bases, and the junction contains 6 bases that no gene match accounts for. Concerning this clone: The target of this receptor is not known. Nothing much larger sits one base from this clone, and base qualities are not available.

For TCR beta library preparation, around 2 micrograms of genomic DNA were isolated from cryopreserved PBMCs. Longitudinal blood samples from CLL patients on ibrutinib monotherapy underwent high-throughput TCR beta sequencing. The patients took part in an open-label, single-center phase 2 trial of ibrutinib monotherapy. The sequence came from a human donor with chronic lymphocytic leukemia. The rearrangement combines TRBV29-1 with TRBJ2-7, with 9 bases in between that match TRBD1. The material sequenced was PBMCs, taken after 36 months of ibrutinib treatment. The CDR3 protein sequence reads: CSASGQGAYEQYF. The nucleotide sequence reads TGCAGCGCGTCGGGACAGGGAGCCTACGAGCAGTACTTC.